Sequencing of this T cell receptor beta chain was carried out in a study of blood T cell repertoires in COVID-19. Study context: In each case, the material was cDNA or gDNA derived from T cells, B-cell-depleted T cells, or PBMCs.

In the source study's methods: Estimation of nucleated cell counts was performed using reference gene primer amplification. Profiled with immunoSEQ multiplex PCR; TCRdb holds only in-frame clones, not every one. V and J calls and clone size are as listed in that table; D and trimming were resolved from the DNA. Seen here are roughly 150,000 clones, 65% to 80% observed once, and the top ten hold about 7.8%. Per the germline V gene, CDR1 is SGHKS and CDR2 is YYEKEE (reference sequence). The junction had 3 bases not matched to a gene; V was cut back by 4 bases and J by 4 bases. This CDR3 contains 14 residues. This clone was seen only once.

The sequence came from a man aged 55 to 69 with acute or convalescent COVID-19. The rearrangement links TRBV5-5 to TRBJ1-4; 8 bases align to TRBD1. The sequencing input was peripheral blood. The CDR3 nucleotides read TGTGCCAGCAGCGCGGGACAGGTTAATGAAAAACTGTTTTTT. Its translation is CASSAGQVNEKLFF.